Listed here is a single T cell receptor (beta chain). Its cognate antigen is unknown. The source of the sample is a study of OX40 agonist ivuxolimab in advanced cancers. Study as a whole: Given to patients was ivuxolimab, an agonistic anti-OX40 (CD134) antibody. Participants could have had prior anti-PD-1, anti-PD-L1 or anti-CTLA-4 therapy, and less than 45% had some.

Some clones are missing from TCRdb's copy, which holds only in-frame ones; the method was immunoSEQ multiplex PCR. The data contain about 83,000 clones, about 90% of them singletons. CDR1 and CDR2 (germline): GTSNPN, SVGIG (reference sequence). The J segment lost 4 bases and the V segment lost 0 bases, leaving 5 bases of the junction unmatched. The CDR3 is made up of 14 amino acids. At cycle 4 day 1, cycle 7 day 1, and baseline, blood was sampled. Study-level points and caveats: Blood T cells, both CD4+ and CD8+, expanded clonally by week 6 at 0.1 to 3.0 mg/kg.

The chain employs TRBV30 and TRBJ1-1; 7 bases fit TRBD1. The sample here was CD4+ or CD8+ T cells sorted from blood, taken in a trial of the OX40 agonist ivuxolimab. The sequence came from an adult with an advanced solid tumor such as melanoma, head and neck, liver or kidney cancer. This chain's CDR3 is CAWSVKGARTEAFF. Here the CDR3 DNA reads TGTGCCTGGAGTGTAAAGGGGGCGCGCACTGAAGCTTTCTTT.